The next 20 T cell receptor beta chains were all read from a single sample in a study of human T cells and chemical hapten exposure (dated by TCRdb to 2020 to 2023). Library method: RACE. Sequencer: NextSeq 500. The raw public data were reprocessed by TCRdb itself: fastp quality trimming at Q25, MiXCR clonotype calling, in-frame beta chains only. Every entry covers one CDR3 protein and lists the most common genes and DNA from its rows. Present in this sample are roughly 92,000 distinct CDR3 sequences, roughly 11% of which were seen just once. Clones ranked in the top ten supply around 3% of the sample. The time point label for this specimen denotes: patch test 2, 6 weeks after DPC sensitization. Taken with the paper, the label for treatment or condition translates to: therapeutic diphenylcyclopropenone sensitization with weekly scalp DPC. Here the sequenced sample was whole blood, taken in connection with sensitization to the hapten diphenylcyclopropenone (DPC). All receptors derive from a woman in her thirties or forties with alopecia areata. Some clones in this sample may be carry-over from other donors' samples.

The chain links TRBV30 to TRBJ2-3; D is undetermined. CDR3 length equals 12 residues. V was shortened by 0 bases and J by 4 bases, with 5 bases between the two germline ends. Germline loops: CDR1 GTSNPN, CDR2 SVGIG (reference sequence). The CDR3 region has the DNA TGTGCCTGGAGTGTCAGGTCAGATACGCAGTATTTT. The encoded protein is CAWSVRSDTQYF.

The chain is built from TRBV27 and TRBJ1-1; D is unclear. Germline CDR1 MNHEY, CDR2 SMNVEV (reference sequence). Trimming took off 6 bases at V and 6 bases at J, with 17 bases between the two ends. This CDR3 region has 14 residues. The DNA of the CDR3 is TGTGCCAGCAGCCTTCCGGCGAAGGGTGCTGAAGCTTTCTTT. Translated: CASSLPAKGAEAFF.

This clonotype came up a few times. V usage is TRBV6-1 and J usage is TRBJ1-1, with 9 bases matching TRBD1. The ends lost 7 bases at V and 4 bases at J; junction bases unmatched: 4. Germline V lookup: CDR1 MNHNS, CDR2 SASEGT. The CDR3 sequence is 13 residues long. CDR3 DNA: TGTGCCAGCATGCGGGACAGGGCCACTGAAGCTTTCTTT. Translating gives CASMRDRATEAFF.

This chain links TRBV7-2 with TRBJ1-6, with D possibly matching TRBD1 (6 bases). Germline assignment: CDR1 SGHTA and CDR2 FQGNSA. This CDR3 is built from 16 residues. Trimming removed 4 bases from V and 10 bases from J, with 20 bases in between. The DNA of the CDR3 is TGTGCCAGCAGCTCCCTTCCCCCAGGGGTGGGATCACCCCTCCACTTT. Amino acid sequence: CASSSLPPGVGSPLHF.

This clonotype was picked up many times. The genes are TRBV20-1 and TRBJ2-3; 7 bases agree with TRBD2. The length of the CDR3 is 14 residues. CDR1 and CDR2 (germline): DFQATT, SNEGSKA (reference sequence). With V trimmed by 5 bases and J by 4 bases, 9 bases remained unmatched. As DNA, the CDR3 is TGCAGTGCTTCCGGAGCGGGGTTCGCAGATACGCAGTATTTT. This codes for CSASGAGFADTQYF.

This clonotype was recorded a few times. V and J are TRBV28 and TRBJ2-5, with TRBD2 identical over 7 bases. After removal of 5 bases from V and 5 bases from J, the junction contained 14 bases not matched to a gene. The CDR3 has 16 residues. CDR1 and CDR2 (germline): MDHEN, SYDVKM. This chain's CDR3 is CASSLPARGVWETQYF. CDR3 DNA sequence: TGTGCCAGCAGTCTCCCCGCCCGGGGGGTGTGGGAGACCCAGTACTTC.

This clonotype was observed a handful of times. The genes are TRBV27 and TRBJ1-4; TRBD1 is a possible D gene (6 bases). Trimming took off 3 bases at V and 7 bases at J, with 12 bases between the two ends. CDR1 and CDR2 from the germline V gene are MNHEY and SMNVEV (reference sequence). The CDR3 length is 14 residues. CDR3 coding DNA: TGTGCCAGCAGTTTCGGGGGGCGCGTTGAAAAACTGTTTTTT. Protein product: CASSFGGRVEKLFF.

This clonotype was counted many times. This rearrangement joins TRBV28 to TRBJ1-5; the match to TRBD1 covers 7 bases. The junction had 6 bases not matched to a gene; V was cut back by 5 bases and J by 2 bases. There are 15 residues in the CDR3. Per germline, CDR1 MDHEN and CDR2 SYDVKM. The CDR3 reads CASSPGGRGNQPQHF. CDR3 in DNA: TGTGCCAGCAGTCCAGGGGGTAGGGGCAATCAGCCCCAGCATTTT. Looking up the rest from reference TRBV28 and TRBJ1-5 gives the full variable domain: DVKVTQSSRYLVKRTGEKVFLECVQDMDHENMFWYRQDPGLGLRLIYFSYDVKMKEKGDIPEGYSVSREKKERFSLILESASTNQTSMYLCASSPGGRGNQPQHFGDGTRLSIL.

This chain uses TRBV3-1 with TRBJ1-4, with D perhaps TRBD1 (6 bases). The CDR3 runs 13 residues. From germline, CDR1 is LGHDT and CDR2 YNNKEL (reference sequence). V was cut by 8 bases and J by 6 bases, with 13 bases left in between. In nucleotides, the CDR3 is TGTGCCAGCGGTCGGGGGCATCATGAAAAACTGTTTTTT. It is translated as CASGRGHHEKLFF.

The sample holds a few counts of this clonotype. The chain joins TRBV19 to TRBJ2-1, with TRBD2 matching over 7 bases. Germline assignment: CDR1 LNHDA and CDR2 SQIVND (reference sequence). J was trimmed by 6 bases and V by 8 bases; bases with no gene match: 19. There are 17 residues in the CDR3. The CDR3 bases are TGTGCCAGTCAAGTCGGGCAGACGGCCACTAGCGCCAATGAGCAGTTCTTC. Translated: CASQVGQTATSANEQFF.

This clonotype was seen only a few times. V is TRBV5-1 and J is TRBJ2-5; 7 bases fit TRBD2. The germline CDR1 and CDR2 sequences are SGHRS and YFSETQ. The CDR3 loop spans 15 amino acids. Trimming cost V 5 bases and J 5 bases; bases outside gene matches: 12. CDR3: CASRRSGALKETQYF. CDR3 nucleotides: TGCGCCAGCAGGAGGAGCGGGGCCCTCAAGGAGACCCAGTACTTC.

This clonotype was counted a few times. A read error may account for a junction end that differs from germline. The genes are TRBV20-1 and TRBJ2-6; 8 bases match TRBD2. The CDR3 runs to 11 residues. Looked up from germline, CDR1 is DFQATT and CDR2 is SNEGSKA (reference sequence). The CDR3 loop reads CSARHPTSVSF. The CDR3 bases are TGCAGTGCTAGACACCCGACTAGCGTCTCTTTC.

Ten or more counts support this clonotype. The V and J genes are TRBV6-5 and TRBJ2-7; D unresolved. Germline V gives CDR1 MNHEY, CDR2 SVGAGI. The V gene lost 2 bases and the J gene lost 2 bases, with 4 bases spanning the gap. The CDR3 extends over 12 amino acids. The CDR3 nucleotides read TGTGCCAGCAGTTACCCTCCCTACGAGCAGTACTTC. It is translated as CASSYPPYEQYF.

This clonotype occurred many times. The CDR3 sequence: CASTGTGGWGQPQHF. CDR3 DNA: TGTGCCAGCACGGGGACTGGGGGCTGGGGTCAGCCCCAGCATTTT. The gene calls are TRBV6-2 or TRBV6-3 and TRBJ1-5; D is perhaps TRBD1 (6 bases). Germline V CDR1 and CDR2: MNHEY, SVGEGT. The CDR3 extends over 15 amino acids. The V and J ends lost 7 bases and 6 bases respectively, with 19 bases between them.

This clonotype was seen ten or more times. CDR3 in amino acids: CASSLESGQGNTEAFF. CDR3 nucleotide sequence: TGTGCCAGCAGCTTAGAGTCGGGACAGGGGAACACTGAAGCTTTCTTT. V and J are TRBV7-8 and TRBJ1-1; 9 nucleotides align to TRBD1. V lost 1 base to trimming and J lost 1 base; unmatched junction nucleotides: 4. Germline V CDR1 and CDR2: SGHVS, FQNEAQ. The CDR3 is 16 amino acids.

This clonotype appeared a few times. The chain recombines TRBV29-1 with TRBJ2-3, with D perhaps TRBD2 (6 bases). Per germline, CDR1 SQVTM and CDR2 ANQGSEA. The CDR3 contains 13 residues. V was trimmed by 6 bases and J by 0 bases, leaving 10 bases between them. The CDR3 loop is CSVPGTSTDTQYF. The CDR3 DNA sequence: TGCAGCGTCCCCGGGACTAGCACAGATACGCAGTATTTT.

Many counts were recorded for this clonotype. The chain combines TRBV3-1 with TRBJ2-3, with 11 positions matching TRBD2. This CDR3 has 18 residues. Trimming cost V 4 bases and J 5 bases; bases outside gene matches: 14. Germline V gene sequence: CDR1 LGHDT, CDR2 YNNKEL (reference sequence). DNA for the CDR3: TGTGCCAGCAGCCTCGAGGGACTAGCGGCTACCTTAGGAGATACGCAGTATTTT. This encodes CASSLEGLAATLGDTQYF.

This chain links TRBV29-1 with TRBJ2-7, with D possibly matching TRBD1 (7 bases). Trimming pared 7 bases from V and 4 bases from J, leaving 20 bases between. CDR1 is SQVTM, CDR2 ANQGSEA, per germline. This CDR3 is 14 amino acids long. The CDR3 is CSGQGGNSGYEQYF. The CDR3 coding sequence is TGCAGCGGACAGGGTGGCAATAGCGGTTACGAGCAGTACTTC.

The V gene is TRBV4-2, the J gene TRBJ2-1; 9 bases fit TRBD2. The ends lost 0 bases at V and 4 bases at J; junction bases unmatched: 4. The CDR3 has 16 residues. Per germline, CDR1 LGHNA and CDR2 YNFKEQ. The CDR3 protein is CASSQEPSGIYNEQFF. The DNA of the CDR3 is TGTGCCAGCAGCCAAGAGCCTAGCGGGATATACAATGAGCAGTTCTTC.

There are a few counts of this clonotype. The chain is built from TRBV7-2 and TRBJ1-4; no clear D. The CDR3 loop spans 13 amino acids. The germline V gene has CDR1 SGHTA and CDR2 FQGNSA. V was clipped by 5 bases and J by 8 bases, with 12 bases between them. The CDR3 DNA follows: TGTGCCAGCAGCCCCGGGAGGATGGAAAAACTGTTTTTT. Protein: CASSPGRMEKLFF.